The subject of this entry is one T cell receptor (beta chain). Its ends do not fully match the called genes, so a read error is possible. CDR1 is SGHRS and CDR2 is YFSETQ in the germline V gene. This CDR3 region has 14 residues. TCRdb processed the 5' RACE reads anew with MiXCR; each CDR3 protein has one entry. The sample lists a few hundred thousand distinct CDR3 sequences; approximately 9% were seen once. This sample was included in a study of T-cell memory formation after mild COVID-19. This chain connects TRBV5-1 to TRBJ2-7, with D perhaps matching TRBD2 (6 bases). This clonotype was obtained from a man between 18 and 35 years old who had mild COVID-19 (a few samples of this study predate the infection). Cell type and time point are not known. Sequencing was carried out using PBMCs or a T cell subset sorted from them (not recorded which). The CDR3 sequence: CTSSLGGGSYEQYF. CDR3 DNA sequence: TGCACCAGCAGCTTGGGGGGTGGGTCCTACGAGCAGTACTTC. The whole variable domain, remainder taken from reference TRBV5-1 and TRBJ2-7, is KAGVTQTPRYLIKTRGQQVTLSCSPISGHRSVSWYQQTPGQGLQFLFEYFSETQRNKGNFPGRFSGRQFSNSRSEMNVSTLELGDSALYLCTSSLGGGSYEQYFGPGTRLTVT.